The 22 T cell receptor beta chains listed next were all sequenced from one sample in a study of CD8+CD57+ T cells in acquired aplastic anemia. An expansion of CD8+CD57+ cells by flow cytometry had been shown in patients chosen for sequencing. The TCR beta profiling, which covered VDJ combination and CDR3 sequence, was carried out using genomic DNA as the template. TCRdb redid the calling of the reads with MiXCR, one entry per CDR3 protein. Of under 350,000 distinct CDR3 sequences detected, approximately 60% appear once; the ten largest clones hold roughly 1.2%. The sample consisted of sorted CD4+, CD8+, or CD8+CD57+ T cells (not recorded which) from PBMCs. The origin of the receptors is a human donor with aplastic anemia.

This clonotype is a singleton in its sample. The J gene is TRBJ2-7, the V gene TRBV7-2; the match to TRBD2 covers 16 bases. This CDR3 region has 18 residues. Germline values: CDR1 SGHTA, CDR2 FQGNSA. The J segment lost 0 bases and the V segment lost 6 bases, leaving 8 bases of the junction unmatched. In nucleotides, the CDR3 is TGTGCCAGCAGACCGGGACTAGCGGGGGGGCCTTTCTCCTACGAGCAGTACTTC. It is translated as CASRPGLAGGPFSYEQYF.

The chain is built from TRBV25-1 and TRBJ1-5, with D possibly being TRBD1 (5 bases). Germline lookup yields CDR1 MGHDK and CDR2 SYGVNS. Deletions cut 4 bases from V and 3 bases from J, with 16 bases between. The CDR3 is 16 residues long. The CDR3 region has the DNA TGTGCCAGCAGTGCCCCGGGGGGAATGGACAATCAGCCCCAGCATTTT. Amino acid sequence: CASSAPGGMDNQPQHF.

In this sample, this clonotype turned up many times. The CDR3 spells CASSSGNLEAFF. The DNA of the CDR3 is TGTGCCAGCAGCTCCGGGAACCTAGAAGCTTTCTTT. The chain links TRBV5-6 to TRBJ1-1; D gene unclear. V lost 3 bases and J lost 8, with 11 bases in between. Germline V CDR1 and CDR2: SGHDT, YYEEEE. The CDR3 length is 12 residues.

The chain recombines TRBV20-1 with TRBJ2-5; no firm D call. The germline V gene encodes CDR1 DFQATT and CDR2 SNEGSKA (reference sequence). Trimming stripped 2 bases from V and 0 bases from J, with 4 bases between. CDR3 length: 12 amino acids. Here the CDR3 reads CSARRDQETQYF. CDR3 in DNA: TGCAGTGCTAGAAGGGACCAAGAGACCCAGTACTTC.

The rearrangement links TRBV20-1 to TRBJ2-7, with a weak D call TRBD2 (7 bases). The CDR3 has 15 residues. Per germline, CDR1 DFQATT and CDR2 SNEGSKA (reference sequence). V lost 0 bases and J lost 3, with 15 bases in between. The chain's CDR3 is CSARDSRGAVYEQYF. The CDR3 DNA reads TGCAGTGCTAGAGATTCACGGGGGGCCGTCTACGAGCAGTACTTC.

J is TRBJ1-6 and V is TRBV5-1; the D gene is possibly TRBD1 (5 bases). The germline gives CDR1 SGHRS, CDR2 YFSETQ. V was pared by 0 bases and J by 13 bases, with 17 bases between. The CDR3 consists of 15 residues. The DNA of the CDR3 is TGCGCCAGCAGCTTGGCAGGACATAGCAATCAGCCCCTCCACTTT. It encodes CASSLAGHSNQPLHF.

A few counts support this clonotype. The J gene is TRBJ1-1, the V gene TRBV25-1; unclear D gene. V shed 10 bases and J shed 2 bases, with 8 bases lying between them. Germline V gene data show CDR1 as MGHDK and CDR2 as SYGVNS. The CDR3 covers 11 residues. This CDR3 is CATTFNTEAFF. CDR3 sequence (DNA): TGTGCCACCACATTTAACACTGAAGCTTTCTTT.

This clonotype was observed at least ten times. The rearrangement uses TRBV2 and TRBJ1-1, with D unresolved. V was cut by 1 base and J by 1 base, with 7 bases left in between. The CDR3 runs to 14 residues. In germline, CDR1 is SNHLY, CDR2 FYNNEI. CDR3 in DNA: TGTGCCAGCAGTGAAGGACCTCGGAACACTGAAGCTTTCTTT. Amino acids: CASSEGPRNTEAFF.

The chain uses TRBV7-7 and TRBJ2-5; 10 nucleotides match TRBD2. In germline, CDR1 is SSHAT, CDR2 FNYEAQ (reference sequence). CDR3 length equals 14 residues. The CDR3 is CAGSLAGGRETQYF. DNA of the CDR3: TGTGCTGGCAGCTTAGCGGGGGGCCGGGAGACCCAGTACTTC.

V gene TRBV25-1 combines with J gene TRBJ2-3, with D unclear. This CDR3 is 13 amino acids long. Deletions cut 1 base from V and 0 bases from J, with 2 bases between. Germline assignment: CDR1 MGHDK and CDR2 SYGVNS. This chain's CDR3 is CASSELSTDTQYF. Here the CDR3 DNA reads TGTGCCAGCAGTGAATTGAGCACAGATACGCAGTATTTT.

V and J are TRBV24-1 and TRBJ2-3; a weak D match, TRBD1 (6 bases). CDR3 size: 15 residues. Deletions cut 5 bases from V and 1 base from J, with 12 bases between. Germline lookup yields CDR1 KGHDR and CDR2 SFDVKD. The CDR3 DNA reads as TGTGCCACCAGTGTTGGGGCAGGGGGCACAGATACGCAGTATTTT. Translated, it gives CATSVGAGGTDTQYF.

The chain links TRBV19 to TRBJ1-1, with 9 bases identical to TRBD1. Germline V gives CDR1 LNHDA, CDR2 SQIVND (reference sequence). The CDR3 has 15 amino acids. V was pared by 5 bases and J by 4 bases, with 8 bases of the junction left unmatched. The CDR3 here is CASSPRDRESTEAFF. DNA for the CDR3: TGTGCCAGTAGTCCCCGGGACAGGGAAAGCACTGAAGCTTTCTTT.

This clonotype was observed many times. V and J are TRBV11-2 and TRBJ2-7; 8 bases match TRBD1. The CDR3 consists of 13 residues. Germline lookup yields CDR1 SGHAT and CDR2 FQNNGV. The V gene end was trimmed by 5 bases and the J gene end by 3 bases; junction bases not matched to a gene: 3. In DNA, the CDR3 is TGTGCCAGCAGCCGGGACAGGAGCTACGAGCAGTACTTC. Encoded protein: CASSRDRSYEQYF.

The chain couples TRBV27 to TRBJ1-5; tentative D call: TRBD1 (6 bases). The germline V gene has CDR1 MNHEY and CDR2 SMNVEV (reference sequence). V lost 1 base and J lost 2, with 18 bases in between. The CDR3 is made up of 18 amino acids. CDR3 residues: CASSLLNTGTTGNQPQHF. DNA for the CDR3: TGTGCCAGCAGTTTATTAAACACAGGGACTACGGGCAATCAGCCCCAGCATTTT.

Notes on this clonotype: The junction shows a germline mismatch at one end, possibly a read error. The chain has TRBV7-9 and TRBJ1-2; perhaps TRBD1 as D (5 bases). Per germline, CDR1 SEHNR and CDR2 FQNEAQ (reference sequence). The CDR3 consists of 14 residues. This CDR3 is CASSLAGGAYGYTF. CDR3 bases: TGTGCCAGCAGCCTAGCCGGAGGGGCCTATGGCTACACCTTC.

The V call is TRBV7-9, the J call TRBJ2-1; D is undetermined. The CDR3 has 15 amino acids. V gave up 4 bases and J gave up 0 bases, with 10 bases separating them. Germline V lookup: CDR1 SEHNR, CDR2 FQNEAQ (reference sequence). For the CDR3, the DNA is TGTGCCAGCAGCTCGGTCGCTAGCTCCTACAATGAGCAGTTCTTC. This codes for CASSSVASSYNEQFF.

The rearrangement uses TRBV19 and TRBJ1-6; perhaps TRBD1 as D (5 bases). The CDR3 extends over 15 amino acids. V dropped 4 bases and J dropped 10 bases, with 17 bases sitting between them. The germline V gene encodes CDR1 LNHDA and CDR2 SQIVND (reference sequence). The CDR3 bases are TGTGCCAGTAGTACTGGGACTCATTTCCAATCACCCCTCCACTTT. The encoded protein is CASSTGTHFQSPLHF.

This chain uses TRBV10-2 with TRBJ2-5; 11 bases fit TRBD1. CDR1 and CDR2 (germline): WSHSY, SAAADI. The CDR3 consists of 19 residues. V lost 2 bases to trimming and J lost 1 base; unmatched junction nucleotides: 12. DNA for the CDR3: TGCGCCAGCAGTGAGCCGACCGGGACAGGGGGGAAACTCCAAGAGACCCAGTACTTC. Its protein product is CASSEPTGTGGKLQETQYF.

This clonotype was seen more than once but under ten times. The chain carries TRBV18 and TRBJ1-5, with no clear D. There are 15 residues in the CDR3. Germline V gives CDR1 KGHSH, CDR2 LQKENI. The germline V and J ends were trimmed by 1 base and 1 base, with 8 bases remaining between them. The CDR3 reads CASSPQEMSNQPQHF. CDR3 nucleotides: TGTGCCAGCTCACCACAAGAGATGAGCAATCAGCCCCAGCATTTT.

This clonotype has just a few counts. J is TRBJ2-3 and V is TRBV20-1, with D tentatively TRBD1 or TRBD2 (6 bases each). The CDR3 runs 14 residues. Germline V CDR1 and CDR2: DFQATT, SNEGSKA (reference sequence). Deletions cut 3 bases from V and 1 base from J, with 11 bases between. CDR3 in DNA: TGCAGTGCTAGGCCCGGGGGCGGCACAGATACGCAGTATTTT. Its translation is CSARPGGGTDTQYF.

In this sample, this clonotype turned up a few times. The CDR3 sequence: CATSRGTIPNEQFF. The CDR3 DNA reads TGTGCCACCAGCAGAGGAACTATACCCAATGAGCAGTTCTTC. The genes are TRBV15 and TRBJ2-1; D ambiguous. The CDR3 totals 14 residues. The germline V and J ends were trimmed by 1 base and 6 bases, with 10 bases remaining between them. CDR1 and CDR2 from the germline V gene are LNHNV and YYDKDF (reference sequence).

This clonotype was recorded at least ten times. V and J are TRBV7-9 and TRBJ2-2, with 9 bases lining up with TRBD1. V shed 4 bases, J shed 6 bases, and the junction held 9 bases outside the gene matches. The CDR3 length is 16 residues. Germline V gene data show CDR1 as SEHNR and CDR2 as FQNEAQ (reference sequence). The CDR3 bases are TGTGCCAGCAGCTCGACAGGGGGAGGTCGGGCCGGGGAGCTGTTTTTT. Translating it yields CASSSTGGGRAGELFF. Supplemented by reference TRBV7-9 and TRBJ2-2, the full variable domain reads DTGVSQNPRHKITKRGQNVTFRCDPISEHNRLYWYRQTLGQGPEFLTYFQNEAQLEKSRLLSDRFSAERPKGSFSTLEIQRTEQGDSAMYLCASSSTGGGRAGELFFGEGSRLTVL.